The clone carrying this T cell receptor beta chain was found a few times. The sample belongs to a study of identical twins. CDR3 length: 14 residues. Germline lookup yields CDR1 SGHDN and CDR2 FVKESK. Trimming removed 4 bases at V and 1 base at J, with 7 bases between. TCRdb reanalysed the 5' RACE reads using MiXCR and keeps one entry per CDR3 protein. Of about 200,000 distinct CDR3 sequences detected, more than 9% appear once; the ten largest clones hold about 9%. The receptor was isolated from a man aged 45-65 years in good health. V and J are TRBV14 and TRBJ2-2; D might be TRBD1 (6 bases). The sample consisted of memory T cells sorted from blood. CDR3 residues: CASSRDMNTGELFF. In nucleotides, the CDR3 is TGTGCCAGCAGCCGGGACATGAACACCGGGGAGCTGTTTTTT.